This TCR beta chain was sequenced for a study of blood T cells in healthy people across ages. This clonotype has only a few counts. Alongside a J-beta primer mix, a sample-barcoded 5' primer served in a second PCR lasting about 7 to 11 cycles. MiXCR, run by TCRdb on the 5' RACE reads, gives a single entry per CDR3 protein. The sample lists about 1.7 million distinct CDR3 sequences; about 30% were seen once. Looked up from germline, CDR1 is KGHSH and CDR2 is LQKENI. V was shortened by 4 bases and J by 0 bases, with 13 bases between the two germline ends. This CDR3 is built from 16 residues. The J gene is TRBJ2-1, the V gene TRBV18; D remains unclear. The origin of this receptor is a woman younger than 45 in good health. What was sequenced was blood. CDR3 region: CASSQFTQSSYNEQFF. In nucleotides, the CDR3 is TGTGCCAGCTCACAATTTACACAGAGCTCCTACAATGAGCAGTTCTTC.